Shown below are 26 T cell receptor beta chains from a single sample sequenced in a study of blood T cell repertoires in COVID-19. Sequencing was performed with immunoSEQ multiplex PCR; in TCRdb, only in-frame clones are kept and a portion is missing. Here the sample spans over 45,000 clones, more than 70% being singletons. Sequencing used peripheral blood. The receptors here all came from a man aged 55 to 69 with active COVID-19.

CDR3 protein: CASSSRGTSSYNEQFF. In DNA form, the CDR3 reads TGTGCCAGCAGCTCTAGGGGTACCAGCTCCTACAATGAGCAGTTCTTC. This rearrangement joins TRBV7-3 to TRBJ2-1, with D possibly TRBD1 on 5 matching bases. The CDR3 length is 16 residues. The germline V gene has CDR1 SGHTA and CDR2 FQGTGA. V shed 4 bases and J shed 0 bases, with 13 bases lying between them.

This sequence joins TRBV6-5 and TRBJ2-7; a weak D match, TRBD1 (6 bases). The V end was cut by 6 bases, the J end by 3 bases, with 15 bases between. CDR1 is MNHEY and CDR2 is SVGAGI in the germline V gene. The CDR3 runs to 14 residues. The CDR3 is CASSSTLDSYEQYF. In DNA form, the CDR3 reads TGTGCCAGCAGCTCCACCTTGGACAGCTACGAGCAGTACTTC.

The chain combines TRBV10-3 with TRBJ1-2, with TRBD1 matching over 7 bases. V shed 4 bases and J 4 bases; nucleotides not matched to a gene: 12. This CDR3 spans 16 amino acids. The germline CDR1 and CDR2 sequences are ENHRY and SYGVKD. The CDR3 DNA follows: TGTGCCATCAGTGGAACCGGGACAGCGTTTGGCTATGGCTACACCTTC. Translating gives CAISGTGTAFGYGYTF.

The table lists this clone with a few counts. The chain is built from TRBV3-1 (or the pseudogene TRBV3-2) and TRBJ2-1; 7 bases line up with TRBD1. The length of the CDR3 is 14 residues. J gave up 5 bases and V 3 bases, and 4 bases lay outside the gene matches. The V gene's germline CDR1 is LGHDT and CDR2 YNNKEL (reference sequence). The CDR3 protein is CASSHGTVDNEQFF. CDR3 sequence (DNA): TGTGCCAGCAGCCATGGGACAGTTGACAATGAGCAGTTCTTC.

The chain carries TRBV11-2 and TRBJ2-1, with D maybe TRBD1 (6 bases). The germline V gene has CDR1 SGHAT and CDR2 FQNNGV. V was clipped by 2 bases and J by 7 bases, with 12 bases between them. The length of the CDR3 is 14 residues. CDR3 protein: CASSLWQGSNEQFF. Written as DNA, the CDR3 is TGTGCCAGCAGCTTATGGCAGGGGAGTAATGAGCAGTTCTTC.

The chain joins TRBV3-1 (or the pseudogene TRBV3-2) to TRBJ2-3; 12 nucleotides align to TRBD2. CDR3 length: 15 residues. Germline assignment: CDR1 LGHDT and CDR2 YNNKEL (reference sequence). V lost 3 bases, J lost 3 bases, and 1 base stayed unmatched. The CDR3 nucleotides are TGTGCCAGCAGCCAGGGACTAGCGGGTACAGATACGCAGTATTTT. Its protein is CASSQGLAGTDTQYF.

V usage is TRBV12-3 or TRBV12-4 and J usage is TRBJ2-1; D may be TRBD2 (6 bases). The CDR3 sequence is 13 residues long. Trimming took 11 bases from V and 2 from J, leaving 13 bases between them. The CDR3 nucleotides read TGTGCCGTTAGCGGCTGGACCTACAATGAGCAGTTCTTC. This codes for CAVSGWTYNEQFF.

The V gene is TRBV10-3, the J gene TRBJ2-3, with TRBD1 matching 8 bases. Germline CDR1 ENHRY, CDR2 SYGVKD. CDR3 length equals 15 residues. Trimming took 5 bases from V and 2 from J; bases not matched to a gene: 6. The CDR3 DNA reads TGTGCCATCAGTAAACAGGGGGAATCCACAGATACGCAGTATTTT. Protein product: CAISKQGESTDTQYF.

This chain links TRBV6-2 or TRBV6-3 with TRBJ1-2, with 7 bases that match TRBD1. The CDR3 runs 14 residues. V was pared by 2 bases and J by 7 bases, with 7 bases of the junction left unmatched. Germline V gives CDR1 MNHEY, CDR2 SVGEGT. The CDR3 region is CASSYLTTGSGYTF. The CDR3 DNA reads TGTGCCAGCAGTTACCTTACGACAGGGAGTGGCTACACCTTC.

This sequence joins TRBV18 and TRBJ1-2, with TRBD1 identical over 7 bases. Germline V gene sequence: CDR1 KGHSH, CDR2 LQKENI. V lost 1 base and J lost 0; bases outside the gene matches: 2. The CDR3 has 15 residues. The CDR3 DNA reads TGTGCCAGCTCACCACTGGACAGGTCTAACTATGGCTACACCTTC. Its translation: CASSPLDRSNYGYTF. Drawing the rest from reference TRBV18 and TRBJ1-2, the complete variable domain is NAGVMQNPRHLVRRRGQEARLRCSPMKGHSHVYWYRQLPEEGLKFMVYLQKENIIDESGMPKERFSAEFPKEGPSILRIQQVVRGDSAAYFCASSPLDRSNYGYTFGSGTRLTVV.

The chain carries TRBV18 and TRBJ1-1; 11 bases match TRBD1. Germline assignment: CDR1 KGHSH and CDR2 LQKENI. The CDR3 has 17 residues. Germline trimming cut 3 bases from V and 0 bases from J; bases unmatched to any gene: 6. The CDR3 reads CASSPGQGAGMNTEAFF. The CDR3 region has the DNA TGTGCCAGCTCACCTGGACAGGGGGCCGGCATGAACACTGAAGCTTTCTTT.

The chain carries TRBV9 and TRBJ2-3; possibly TRBD2 for D (6 bases). The CDR3 spans 16 residues. V lost 0 bases and J 5 bases, leaving 16 bases between the germline ends. The V gene's germline CDR1 is SGDLS and CDR2 YYNGEE. The CDR3 sequence is CASSVDGRLPEDTQYF. CDR3 DNA: TGTGCCAGCAGCGTAGATGGGAGGCTCCCGGAAGATACGCAGTATTTT.

The V call is TRBV18, the J call TRBJ2-7; perhaps TRBD2 as D (6 bases). Trimming stripped 0 bases from V and 0 bases from J, with 12 bases between. The CDR3 sequence is 16 residues long. CDR1 KGHSH and CDR2 LQKENI come from the germline V gene. CDR3 protein: CASSPPERVHSYEQYF. The CDR3 bases are TGTGCCAGCTCACCACCCGAGCGGGTCCACTCCTACGAGCAGTACTTC.

The chain employs TRBV29-1 and TRBJ2-7; 8 positions match TRBD2. Germline values: CDR1 SQVTM, CDR2 ANQGSEA. The V segment lost 5 bases and the J segment 9 bases; nucleotides outside the gene matches: 15. The length of the CDR3 is 14 residues. CDR3 protein: CSVSRTAGETRQYF. The DNA of the CDR3 is TGCAGCGTTTCACGCACAGCGGGAGAAACAAGGCAGTACTTC.

The chain is built from TRBV7-8 and TRBJ2-1; 7 bases fit TRBD2. The J segment lost 6 bases and the V segment lost 3 bases, leaving 8 bases of the junction unmatched. Germline V gene lookup returns CDR1 SGHVS and CDR2 FQNEAQ. This CDR3 is built from 15 residues. The CDR3 protein is CASSFRREPSNEQFF. DNA of the CDR3: TGTGCCAGCAGCTTCCGGCGGGAGCCCAGCAATGAGCAGTTCTTC. The variable domain in full, completed from reference TRBV7-8 and TRBJ2-1, reads GAGVSQSPRYKVAKRGQDVALRCDPISGHVSLFWYQQALGQGPEFLTYFQNEAQLDKSGLPSDRFFAERPEGSVSTLKIQRTQQEDSAVYLCASSFRREPSNEQFFGPGTRLTVL.

CDR3 bases: TGTGCCACCAGGGGTCGGACTAGCAGAAACAATGAGCAGTTCTTC. It yields the protein CATRGRTSRNNEQFF. This chain uses TRBV15 with TRBJ2-1; TRBD2 agrees at 8 bases. The CDR3 consists of 15 residues. V lost 6 bases to trimming and J lost 5 bases; unmatched junction nucleotides: 9. CDR1 and CDR2 (germline): LNHNV, YYDKDF (reference sequence).

The V and J genes are TRBV6-5 and TRBJ1-5; 9 bases fit TRBD1. The CDR3 sequence is 15 residues long. The junction had 6 bases not matched to a gene; V was cut back by 5 bases and J by 4 bases. Germline V gene data show CDR1 as MNHEY and CDR2 as SVGAGI. CDR3 loop: CASSITGTGNQPQHF. The CDR3 nucleotides are TGTGCCAGCAGTATTACCGGGACAGGGAATCAGCCCCAGCATTTT.

V is TRBV27 and J is TRBJ1-5; weak D call: TRBD1 (5 bases). Trimming took off 5 bases at V and 0 bases at J, with 17 bases between the two ends. The germline V gene encodes CDR1 MNHEY and CDR2 SMNVEV (reference sequence). The CDR3 consists of 17 residues. This CDR3 is CASSSIPGLYSNQPQHF. In nucleotides, the CDR3 is TGTGCCAGCAGTAGTATTCCGGGACTGTATAGCAATCAGCCCCAGCATTTT.

V and J are TRBV27 and TRBJ2-7, with 9 bases identical to TRBD1. CDR1 and CDR2 (germline): MNHEY, SMNVEV (reference sequence). The ends lost 7 bases at V and 5 bases at J; junction bases unmatched: 6. The CDR3 runs 13 residues. The CDR3 sequence is CASTGTGLNEQYF. For the CDR3, the DNA is TGTGCCAGCACCGGGACAGGGCTCAACGAGCAGTACTTC.

The chain has TRBV27 and TRBJ2-5; D uncertain. Trimming took off 3 bases at V and 2 bases at J, with 10 bases between the two ends. The CDR3 runs to 14 residues. CDR1 is MNHEY and CDR2 is SMNVEV in the germline V gene (reference sequence). Here the CDR3 reads CASSFGQTQETQYF. For the CDR3, the DNA is TGTGCCAGCAGTTTTGGCCAGACTCAAGAGACCCAGTACTTC.

The genes are TRBV6-5 and TRBJ2-1, with TRBD2 identical over 7 bases. The CDR3 contains 14 residues. With 8 bases clipped from V and 4 bases from J, the junction kept 8 bases outside the gene matches. Germline CDR1 is MNHEY and CDR2 is SVGAGI. CDR3 amino acids: CASDEGLSYNEQFF. CDR3 sequence (DNA): TGTGCCAGCGATGAGGGACTAAGTTACAATGAGCAGTTCTTC.

V is TRBV11-2 and J is TRBJ2-7; the match to TRBD1 covers 10 bases. CDR3 length: 17 residues. Germline-derived CDR1 and CDR2 are SGHAT and FQNNGV. Trimming cost V 0 bases and J 4 bases; bases outside gene matches: 9. This CDR3 is CASSLDARDRGRYEQYF. CDR3 coding DNA: TGTGCCAGCAGCTTAGACGCCCGGGACAGGGGACGATACGAGCAGTACTTC.

The V call is TRBV6-6, the J call TRBJ2-1, with D possibly TRBD2 on 5 matching bases. The CDR3 is made up of 15 amino acids. Trimming stripped 6 bases from V and 0 bases from J, with 12 bases between. CDR1 and CDR2 (germline): MNHNY, SVGAGI (reference sequence). CDR3 in DNA: TGTGCCAGCAGCAGTAGCGCCCTCTCCTACAATGAGCAGTTCTTC. Amino acids: CASSSSALSYNEQFF.

The J gene is TRBJ1-2, the V gene TRBV2; D unclear. V dropped 11 bases and J dropped 3 bases, with 7 bases sitting between them. The CDR3 spans 10 residues. The germline V gene has CDR1 SNHLY and CDR2 FYNNEI. The CDR3 coding sequence is TGTGCCGCACACGACTATGGCTACACCTTC. As protein: CAAHDYGYTF.

The gene calls are TRBV2 and TRBJ2-7; 7 nucleotides line up with TRBD1. The germline CDR1 and CDR2 sequences are SNHLY and FYNNEI. CDR3 length equals 16 residues. V shed 7 bases and J 5 bases; nucleotides not matched to a gene: 17. The CDR3 DNA reads TGTGCCAGCAAGGACGGGGAGACAGGGAGCATGAACGAGCAGTACTTC. Translated, it gives CASKDGETGSMNEQYF.

As to this clone: At one boundary the junction diverges from the germline segment, which might be a read error. The CDR3 DNA reads TGTGCTAGCAGCTTAGGGACAGGGGGCAACTCTGGAAACACCATATATTTT. Translation: CASSLGTGGNSGNTIYF. V and J are TRBV7-7 and TRBJ1-3; 12 bases align to TRBD1. The germline V gene encodes CDR1 SSHAT and CDR2 FNYEAQ (reference sequence). There are 17 residues in the CDR3.